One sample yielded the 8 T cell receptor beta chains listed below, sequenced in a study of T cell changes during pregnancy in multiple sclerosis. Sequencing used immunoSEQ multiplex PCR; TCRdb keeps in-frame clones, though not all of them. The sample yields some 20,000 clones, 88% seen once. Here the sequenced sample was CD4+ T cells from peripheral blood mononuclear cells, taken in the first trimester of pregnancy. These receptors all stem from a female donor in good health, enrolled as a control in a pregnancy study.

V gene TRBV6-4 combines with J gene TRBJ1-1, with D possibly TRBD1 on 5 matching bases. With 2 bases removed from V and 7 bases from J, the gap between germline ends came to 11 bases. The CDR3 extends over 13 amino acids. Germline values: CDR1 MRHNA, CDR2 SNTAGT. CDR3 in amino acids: CASSDRQKNEAFF. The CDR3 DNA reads TGTGCCAGCAGTGACAGACAGAAAAATGAAGCTTTCTTT.

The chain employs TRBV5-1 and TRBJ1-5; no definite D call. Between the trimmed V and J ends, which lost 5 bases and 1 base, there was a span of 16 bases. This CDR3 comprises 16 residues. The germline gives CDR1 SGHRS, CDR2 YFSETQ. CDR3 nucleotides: TGCGCCAGCAGAGCCCAGGAATGGCAAAGCAATCAGCCCCAGCATTTT. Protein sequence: CASRAQEWQSNQPQHF.

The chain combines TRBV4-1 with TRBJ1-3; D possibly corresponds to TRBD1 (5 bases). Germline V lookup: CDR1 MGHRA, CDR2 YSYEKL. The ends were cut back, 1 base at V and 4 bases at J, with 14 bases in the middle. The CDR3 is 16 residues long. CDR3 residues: CASSQALPGSGNTIYF. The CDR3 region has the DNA TGCGCCAGCAGCCAAGCTTTGCCAGGGTCCGGAAACACCATATATTTT.

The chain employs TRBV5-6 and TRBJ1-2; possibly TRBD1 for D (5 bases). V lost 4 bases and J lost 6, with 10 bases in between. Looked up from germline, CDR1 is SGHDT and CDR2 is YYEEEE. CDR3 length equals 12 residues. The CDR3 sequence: CASSTEGDGYTF. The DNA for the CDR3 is TGTGCCAGCAGCACGGAAGGGGATGGCTACACCTTC.

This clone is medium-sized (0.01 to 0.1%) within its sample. The CDR3 is CASSRGYGYTF. CDR3 bases: TGTGCCAGTTCTAGGGGGTATGGCTACACCTTC. J is TRBJ1-2 and V is TRBV25-1; tentatively, D is TRBD1 (6 bases). The CDR3 contains 11 residues. V dropped 9 bases and J dropped 5 bases, with 10 bases sitting between them. Germline CDR1 and CDR2: MGHDK and SYGVNS.

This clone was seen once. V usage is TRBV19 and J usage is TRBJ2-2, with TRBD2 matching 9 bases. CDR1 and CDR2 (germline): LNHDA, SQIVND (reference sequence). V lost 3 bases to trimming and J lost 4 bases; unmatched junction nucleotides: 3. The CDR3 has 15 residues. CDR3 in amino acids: CASSIAGGITGELFF. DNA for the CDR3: TGTGCCAGTAGTATTGCGGGGGGGATCACCGGGGAGCTGTTTTTT.

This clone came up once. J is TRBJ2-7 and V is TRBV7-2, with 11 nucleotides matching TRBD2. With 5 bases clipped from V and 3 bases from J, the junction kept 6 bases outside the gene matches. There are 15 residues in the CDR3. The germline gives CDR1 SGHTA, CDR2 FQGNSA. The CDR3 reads CASSPTSGGLYEQYF. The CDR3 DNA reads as TGTGCCAGCAGCCCTACTAGCGGGGGACTCTACGAGCAGTACTTC.

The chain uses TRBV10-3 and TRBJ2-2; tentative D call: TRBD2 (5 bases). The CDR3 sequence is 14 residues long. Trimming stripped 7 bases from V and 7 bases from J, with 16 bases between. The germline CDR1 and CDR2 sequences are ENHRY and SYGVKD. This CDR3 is CAIMIGGRSGELFF. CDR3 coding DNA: TGTGCCATCATGATTGGAGGACGGAGCGGGGAGCTGTTTTTT.